A single sample is the source of the 19 T cell receptor beta chains below, sequenced in a study of blood T cell repertoires in COVID-19 (dated by TCRdb to the early 2020s). The library was produced with the immunoSEQ multiplex PCR assay. TCRdb limited this immuneACCESS table to in-frame rearrangements with V and J called. A share of clones is missing; checked studies link under half to unresolved V genes, and the rest is unexplained. This sample gives roughly 310,000 clones in total; approximately 87% of them show up just once. The leading ten clones occupy 3% to 4% of the sample. Sequenced material: peripheral blood. These receptors all stem from a woman between 45 and 65 years old with active or convalescent COVID-19.

The V and J genes are TRBV5-1 and TRBJ1-2, with 7 bases that match TRBD1. Losses at the gene ends were 0 bases for V and 6 bases for J; bases not matched to a gene: 8. Germline V CDR1 and CDR2: SGHRS, YFSETQ. CDR3 size: 15 residues. The DNA for the CDR3 is TGCGCCAGCAGCTTGGAAAAGACAGGGTCAGATGGCTACACCTTC. It codes for CASSLEKTGSDGYTF.

The chain couples TRBV28 to TRBJ1-2; tentative D call: TRBD1 (5 bases). This CDR3 has 14 amino acids. Germline lookup yields CDR1 MDHEN and CDR2 SYDVKM. V was trimmed by 7 bases and J by 3 bases, leaving 15 bases between them. CDR3 residues: CASTPPGRDYGYTF. CDR3 DNA: TGTGCCAGCACTCCCCCGGGCAGGGACTATGGCTACACCTTC.

V usage is TRBV7-2 and J usage is TRBJ2-3; 11 bases map to TRBD2. J was trimmed by 3 bases and V by 5 bases; bases with no gene match: 7. The CDR3 contains 16 residues. Germline loops: CDR1 SGHTA, CDR2 FQGNSA. The CDR3: CASSLRSSGGTDTQYF. DNA of the CDR3: TGTGCCAGCAGCCTACGCTCTAGCGGGGGGACAGATACGCAGTATTTT.

The chain employs TRBV15 and TRBJ2-3; 7 nucleotides align to TRBD1. Losses at the gene ends were 1 base for V and 0 bases for J; bases not matched to a gene: 10. The CDR3 has 18 amino acids. Germline-derived CDR1 and CDR2 are LNHNV and YYDKDF (reference sequence). This CDR3 reads CATSRGQGGLPSTDTQYF. Written as DNA, the CDR3 is TGTGCCACCAGCAGAGGACAGGGTGGGCTCCCGAGCACAGATACGCAGTATTTT.

J is TRBJ1-2 and V is TRBV5-4; possible D gene TRBD1, 5 bases. Trimming pared 3 bases from V and 7 bases from J, leaving 13 bases between. Germline-derived CDR1 and CDR2 are SGHNT and YYREEE (reference sequence). The CDR3 is made up of 13 amino acids. The CDR3 coding sequence is TGTGCCAGCAGCTCGTCAGGGATCCCTGGCTACACCTTC. Translated: CASSSSGIPGYTF.

The chain is built from TRBV6-1 and TRBJ2-7, with D perhaps TRBD1 (5 bases). Between the trimmed V and J ends, which lost 0 bases and 3 bases, there was a span of 12 bases. This CDR3 contains 15 residues. Germline V gene sequence: CDR1 MNHNS, CDR2 SASEGT. The CDR3 is CASSEARQGYYEQYF. In nucleotides, the CDR3 is TGTGCCAGCAGTGAAGCACGGCAGGGATACTACGAGCAGTACTTC.

This chain connects TRBV29-1 to TRBJ2-1; 8 positions match TRBD2. The CDR3 is 16 residues long. V was clipped by 6 bases and J by 3 bases; unmatched bases: 13. Germline CDR1 and CDR2: SQVTM and ANQGSEA. The CDR3 DNA sequence: TGCAGCGTCCACTCCGATAAGCGGGAGAGCTACAATGAGCAGTTCTTC. It codes for CSVHSDKRESYNEQFF.

The chain has TRBV11-2 and TRBJ2-1, with D uncertain. CDR3 size: 15 residues. In germline, CDR1 is SGHAT, CDR2 FQNNGV. V dropped 1 base and J dropped 4 bases, with 11 bases sitting between them. As DNA, the CDR3 is TGTGCCAGCAGCTTAGCTGGCGGTACATACAATGAGCAGTTCTTC. This codes for CASSLAGGTYNEQFF.

The chain combines TRBV7-2 with TRBJ1-3; 7 nucleotides match TRBD1. This CDR3 is 17 amino acids long. V lost 6 bases, J lost 4 bases, and 15 bases stayed unmatched. CDR1 is SGHTA and CDR2 is FQGNSA in the germline V gene. The CDR3 is CASSLGRTGLVGNTIYF. CDR3 coding DNA: TGTGCCAGCAGTCTCGGTCGGACAGGTCTTGTAGGAAACACCATATATTTT.

CDR3 bases: TGCGCCACTTCACCTATAGGGGGCTGGACCGGGGAGCTGTTTTTT. Translation: CATSPIGGWTGELFF. The chain recombines TRBV5-1 with TRBJ2-2, with 7 bases lining up with TRBD1. Germline CDR1 SGHRS, CDR2 YFSETQ. The V and J ends lost 9 bases and 5 bases, in that order; junction bases with no gene match: 13. This CDR3 has 15 amino acids.

The sample holds a few counts of this clone. This chain uses TRBV7-3 with TRBJ1-1; D unresolved. Germline CDR1 is SGHTA and CDR2 is FQGTGA. This CDR3 has 15 amino acids. Trimming shortened V by 2 bases and J by 7 bases, and 17 bases separated the two germline ends. CDR3 in amino acids: CASSLEERSSSEAFF. The CDR3 DNA is TGTGCCAGCAGCTTAGAAGAGAGGTCCAGCAGTGAAGCTTTCTTT.

The chain has TRBV6-2 or TRBV6-3 and TRBJ2-3; 9 bases are shared with TRBD2. This CDR3 region has 16 residues. After removal of 5 bases from V and 6 bases from J, the junction contained 12 bases not matched to a gene. Per the germline V gene, CDR1 is MNHEY and CDR2 is SVGEGT. DNA for the CDR3: TGTGCCAGCAGTACCCCCTCGCGGGGGGGCGACGATACGCAGTATTTT. The encoded protein is CASSTPSRGGDDTQYF.

The chain employs TRBV7-8 and TRBJ1-3; D ambiguous. The CDR3 extends over 13 amino acids. The germline gives CDR1 SGHVS, CDR2 FQNEAQ. Trimming removed 2 bases at V and 0 bases at J, with 2 bases between. The CDR3: CASSLYSGNTIYF. CDR3 sequence (DNA): TGTGCCAGCAGCTTATACTCTGGAAACACCATATATTTT.

V and J are TRBV30 and TRBJ1-1; unclear D gene. Germline V gene lookup returns CDR1 GTSNPN and CDR2 SVGIG (reference sequence). The CDR3 totals 11 residues. Trimming stripped 3 bases from V and 10 bases from J, with 12 bases between. This CDR3 is CAWSQMRGAFF. CDR3 bases: TGTGCCTGGAGCCAAATGAGAGGAGCTTTCTTT.

The gene calls are TRBV10-3 and TRBJ2-7, with TRBD1 matching 7 bases. Germline V gene data show CDR1 as ENHRY and CDR2 as SYGVKD. V shed 0 bases, J shed 0 bases, and the junction held 8 bases outside the gene matches. This CDR3 contains 17 residues. For the CDR3, the DNA is TGTGCCATCAGTGAGTCTCCCGGACAGGCCGCCTCCTACGAGCAGTACTTC. This translates into CAISESPGQAASYEQYF.

This clone appeared once. The chain links TRBV7-2 to TRBJ1-2; D possibly corresponds to TRBD1 (5 bases). CDR3 length equals 12 residues. V was shortened by 5 bases and J by 10 bases, with 14 bases between the two germline ends. Germline CDR1 and CDR2: SGHTA and FQGNSA. Here the CDR3 reads CASSPTGVSYTF. The CDR3 region has the DNA TGTGCCAGCAGCCCGACGGGGGTGTCCTACACCTTC. Looking up the rest from reference TRBV7-2 and TRBJ1-2 gives the full variable domain: GAGVSQSPSNKVTEKGKDVELRCDPISGHTALYWYRQSLGQGLEFLIYFQGNSAPDKSGLPSDRFSAERTGGSVSTLTIQRTQQEDSAVYLCASSPTGVSYTFGSGTRLTVV.

The V call is TRBV7-9, the J call TRBJ2-2; 10 bases are shared with TRBD1. Germline lookup yields CDR1 SEHNR and CDR2 FQNEAQ (reference sequence). After removal of 6 bases from V and 6 bases from J, the junction contained 7 bases not matched to a gene. The CDR3 has 15 residues. The CDR3 is CASRLDGQGAGELFF. The CDR3 coding sequence is TGTGCCAGCAGGCTAGACGGACAGGGGGCCGGGGAGCTGTTTTTT.

A note on this clone: The germline gene is not matched at one end of the junction; a read error may be the cause. The chain is built from TRBV3-1 (or the pseudogene TRBV3-2) and TRBJ2-1, with 7 bases fitting TRBD2. The CDR3 length is 13 residues. Germline V CDR1 and CDR2: LGHDT, YNNKEL (reference sequence). CDR3 sequence reads: CASSPTPSGQHFF. Here the CDR3 DNA reads TGTGCCAGCAGCCCGACCCCTAGCGGCCAGCACTTCTTC.

The chain employs TRBV9 and TRBJ2-1; tentative D call: TRBD1 (6 bases). The CDR3 contains 12 residues. Germline V CDR1 and CDR2: SGDLS, YYNGEE. V was trimmed by 3 bases and J by 6 bases, leaving 7 bases between them. The CDR3 nucleotides are TGTGCCAGCAGCGGGGACATCAATGAGCAGTTCTTC. Amino acids: CASSGDINEQFF.